These 32 T cell receptor beta chains came from one sample sequenced in a study of CD8 T cells in ankylosing spondylitis (dated by TCRdb to the late 2010s). What the authors observed across the whole study: A TCR beta motif made up of several highly homologous amino acid variants appeared to be characteristic of blood from ankylosing spondylitis patients.

Their antigen targets remain unknown. The receptor library was made with 5' RACE. The listed sequencing device is Illumina HiSeq 2500. In-frame beta chains were kept once TCRdb had trimmed the public reads at Q25 with fastp and called clones with MiXCR. Each entry merges the rows of one CDR3 protein and shows their most common DNA and genes. For this sample the table gives approximately 440,000 distinct CDR3 sequences, of which approximately 17% were detected only once. Of the sample, approximately 1% is held by the ten largest clones. Sample: blood, either unsorted or a sorted T cell fraction (not recorded which). The receptors derive from a male donor with ankylosing spondylitis.

The chain recombines TRBV5-1 with TRBJ1-6; TRBD1 agrees at 10 bases. The CDR3 is made up of 15 amino acids. Germline V gene data show CDR1 as SGHRS and CDR2 as YFSETQ. Trimming at V came to 3 bases and at J to 7 bases, leaving 4 bases not matched to a gene. The CDR3 sequence is CASSSGQGGNSPLHF. In nucleotides, the CDR3 is TGCGCCAGCAGCTCAGGACAGGGGGGAAATTCACCCCTCCACTTT.

The chain combines TRBV6-1 with TRBJ1-1; 10 nucleotides line up with TRBD1. This CDR3 has 15 amino acids. V was clipped by 5 bases and J by 3 bases; unmatched bases: 6. Per germline, CDR1 MNHNS and CDR2 SASEGT. The CDR3 loop reads CASSRRGTGDTEAFF. The CDR3 DNA reads as TGTGCCAGCAGTCGCCGGGGGACAGGGGACACTGAAGCTTTCTTT.

In regard to this clonotype: Compared with germline, one end of the junction differs, possibly owing to a read error. For the CDR3, the DNA is TGTGCCAGCAGCTTCCGGGACAGGGCTTCCTTC. Translated, it gives CASSFRDRASF. This chain connects TRBV11-1 to TRBJ2-7; TRBD1 agrees at 9 bases. There are 11 residues in the CDR3. Germline CDR1 and CDR2: SGHAT and FQDESV (reference sequence).

The table lists this clonotype with many counts. The chain is built from TRBV12-3 or TRBV12-4 and TRBJ2-5; 8 bases are shared with TRBD2. The trim removed 0 bases at V and 5 bases at J, leaving 8 bases unmatched. The CDR3 loop spans 16 amino acids. CDR3 protein: CASSLALSGSRETQYF. CDR3 DNA sequence: TGTGCCAGCAGTTTAGCGCTCAGCGGGAGCAGGGAGACCCAGTACTTC.

At least ten counts were recorded for this clonotype. The rearrangement joins TRBV12-3 or TRBV12-4 to TRBJ2-1; a weak D match, TRBD2 (6 bases). This CDR3 comprises 15 residues. V shed 6 bases and J shed 5 bases, with 17 bases lying between them. The CDR3: CASSRGTSYHNEQFF. DNA for the CDR3: TGTGCCAGCAGCCGCGGGACTTCCTATCACAATGAGCAGTTCTTC.

The sample holds a few counts of this clonotype. The gene calls are TRBV27 and TRBJ2-5; D is perhaps TRBD1 (6 bases). CDR1 is MNHEY, CDR2 SMNVEV, per germline (reference sequence). The V gene lost 3 bases and the J gene lost 5 bases, with 13 bases spanning the gap. This CDR3 has 14 residues. DNA for the CDR3: TGTGCCAGCAGTTTTCGTGACAGGCGGGAGACCCAGTACTTC. This gives the protein CASSFRDRRETQYF.

The chain couples TRBV3-1 to TRBJ2-1; D remains unclear. Germline CDR1 and CDR2: LGHDT and YNNKEL (reference sequence). Trimming removed 0 bases at V and 11 bases at J, with 5 bases between. The CDR3 sequence is 11 residues long. The CDR3 loop reads CASSQEGKQFF. The DNA of the CDR3 is TGTGCCAGCAGCCAAGAGGGTAAGCAGTTCTTC.

A few counts support this clonotype. The chain joins TRBV20-1 to TRBJ2-3, with unresolved D. This CDR3 has 16 residues. With 4 bases removed from V and 6 bases from J, the gap between germline ends came to 23 bases. Germline V lookup: CDR1 DFQATT, CDR2 SNEGSKA (reference sequence). CDR3 bases: TGCAGTGCTACCCGACTCAAGCTAAATAATAAGGATACGCAGTATTTT. This translates into CSATRLKLNNKDTQYF.

The chain employs TRBV11-2 and TRBJ2-5, with 9 positions matching TRBD1. Trimming took 5 bases from V and 5 from J; bases not matched to a gene: 9. This CDR3 has 15 amino acids. The germline V gene encodes CDR1 SGHAT and CDR2 FQNNGV. CDR3 DNA sequence: TGTGCCAGCAGCGGAAGACAGGGGGTGGGGGAGACCCAGTACTTC. The encoded protein is CASSGRQGVGETQYF.

V gene TRBV5-1 combines with J gene TRBJ2-2; 14 positions match TRBD2. The junction had 3 bases not matched to a gene; V was cut back by 4 bases and J by 4 bases. The CDR3 consists of 16 residues. The germline gives CDR1 SGHRS, CDR2 YFSETQ. The CDR3 region is CASSPGLAGGTGELFF. The CDR3 DNA reads TGCGCCAGCAGCCCAGGACTAGCGGGGGGCACCGGGGAGCTGTTTTTT. The complete variable domain, with remaining parts taken from reference TRBV5-1 and TRBJ2-2, reads KAGVTQTPRYLIKTRGQQVTLSCSPISGHRSVSWYQQTPGQGLQFLFEYFSETQRNKGNFPGRFSGRQFSNSRSEMNVSTLELGDSALYLCASSPGLAGGTGELFFGEGSRLTVL.

The chain is built from TRBV6-2 or TRBV6-3 and TRBJ2-5; tentatively, D is TRBD1 (5 bases). CDR1 and CDR2 (germline): MNHEY, SVGEGT. This CDR3 region has 15 residues. V lost 5 bases and J lost 5, with 18 bases in between. The CDR3 sequence is CASSPMLGVTETQYF. The CDR3, as DNA: TGTGCCAGCAGTCCCATGTTAGGGGTCACGGAGACCCAGTACTTC.

This clonotype was seen only a few times. The chain combines TRBV20-1 with TRBJ2-1; D is ambiguous. The V end lost 8 bases, the J end lost 5 bases, and 22 bases lay between the germline ends. This CDR3 has 15 residues. Germline V gene lookup returns CDR1 DFQATT and CDR2 SNEGSKA (reference sequence). The DNA for the CDR3 is TGCAGTCCCCCTAACCCGGACCGCGCCGACAATGAGCAGTTCTTC. As protein: CSPPNPDRADNEQFF.

This clonotype was counted a few times. V usage is TRBV5-1 and J usage is TRBJ2-2; 7 nucleotides agree with TRBD1. The V and J ends lost 0 bases and 7 bases, in that order; junction bases with no gene match: 6. The CDR3 covers 15 residues. Germline CDR1 SGHRS, CDR2 YFSETQ. The CDR3 region is CASSLEEGGGGELFF. Written as DNA, the CDR3 is TGCGCCAGCAGCTTGGAGGAAGGGGGCGGCGGGGAGCTGTTTTTT.

The chain combines TRBV3-1 with TRBJ2-7; 10 nucleotides line up with TRBD2. V lost 5 bases to trimming and J lost 0 bases; unmatched junction nucleotides: 7. Germline CDR1 LGHDT, CDR2 YNNKEL (reference sequence). This CDR3 has 16 amino acids. CDR3: CASSEGSGGASYEQYF. CDR3 nucleotide sequence: TGTGCCAGCAGCGAAGGGAGCGGGGGGGCCTCCTACGAGCAGTACTTC.

In its sample, this clonotype was seen a few times. The CDR3 DNA reads as TGCAGTGCCAGGACGGTAAGCTCCTACGAGCAGTACTTC. Translating gives CSARTVSSYEQYF. The gene calls are TRBV20-1 and TRBJ2-7; D unclear. The V and J ends lost 6 bases and 0 bases respectively, with 12 bases between them. The V gene's germline CDR1 is DFQATT and CDR2 SNEGSKA (reference sequence). CDR3 size: 13 residues.

This clonotype has a handful of counts. V usage is TRBV29-1 and J usage is TRBJ2-7, with D possibly being TRBD1 (6 bases). In germline, CDR1 is SQVTM, CDR2 ANQGSEA. V lost 7 bases and J lost 2, with 18 bases in between. The CDR3 is made up of 14 amino acids. The CDR3 is CSGTTGSSTYEQYF. The DNA of the CDR3 is TGCAGCGGTACGACAGGTAGTAGCACCTACGAGCAGTACTTC.

This clonotype occurred a few times. The gene calls are TRBV3-1 and TRBJ1-6, with D unresolved. The germline V gene encodes CDR1 LGHDT and CDR2 YNNKEL (reference sequence). V lost 1 base to trimming and J lost 10 bases, with 14 bases between them. The CDR3 contains 15 residues. The chain's CDR3 is CASSQVILFGSPLHF. CDR3 coding DNA: TGTGCCAGCAGCCAAGTAATCTTGTTCGGCTCACCCCTCCACTTT.

This clonotype was counted a few times. The V gene is TRBV9, the J gene TRBJ2-7, with 13 bases aligning to TRBD2. V lost 4 bases and J lost 7; bases outside the gene matches: 14. This CDR3 comprises 17 residues. Looked up from germline, CDR1 is SGDLS and CDR2 is YYNGEE. The CDR3 reads CASSPTGLAGTIGEQYF. DNA for the CDR3: TGTGCCAGCAGCCCGACGGGACTAGCGGGGACCATTGGGGAGCAGTACTTC.

The gene calls are TRBV7-3 and TRBJ2-3, with 10 bases fitting TRBD1. The germline V gene encodes CDR1 SGHTA and CDR2 FQGTGA. With V trimmed by 0 bases and J by 4 bases, 1 base remained unmatched. This CDR3 comprises 15 residues. The DNA of the CDR3 is TGTGCCAGCAGCTTAACCGGGACAGGGGCAGATACGCAGTATTTT. It yields the protein CASSLTGTGADTQYF.

The genes are TRBV29-1 and TRBJ2-3; D is uncertain. V was cut by 6 bases and J by 11 bases, with 6 bases left in between. The V gene's germline CDR1 is SQVTM and CDR2 ANQGSEA. The CDR3 consists of 8 residues. CDR3 amino acids: CSVPGQYF. CDR3 sequence (DNA): TGCAGCGTCCCAGGGCAGTATTTT.

This clonotype was observed a few times. The CDR3 here is CSARSRLAGGNTGELFF. CDR3 sequence (DNA): TGCAGTGCTAGAAGCCGACTAGCGGGGGGGAACACCGGGGAGCTGTTTTTT. This rearrangement joins TRBV20-1 to TRBJ2-2; TRBD2 agrees at 13 bases. This CDR3 comprises 17 residues. Germline lookup yields CDR1 DFQATT and CDR2 SNEGSKA (reference sequence). The V segment lost 2 bases and the J segment 1 base; nucleotides outside the gene matches: 4.

The chain links TRBV20-1 to TRBJ2-1; the match to TRBD2 covers 10 bases. The junction had 4 bases not matched to a gene; V was cut back by 7 bases and J by 7 bases. The germline V gene encodes CDR1 DFQATT and CDR2 SNEGSKA (reference sequence). CDR3 length equals 12 residues. CDR3 loop: CSVAGGGNEQFF. CDR3 DNA sequence: TGCAGTGTAGCGGGAGGAGGAAATGAGCAGTTCTTC.

This clonotype has a handful of counts. The rearrangement joins TRBV20-1 to TRBJ2-1; D uncertain. V shed 6 bases and J shed 7 bases, with 16 bases lying between them. CDR1 DFQATT and CDR2 SNEGSKA come from the germline V gene (reference sequence). The CDR3 is made up of 13 amino acids. CDR3 amino acids: CSAIPPVRNEQFF. CDR3 bases: TGCAGTGCCATCCCCCCGGTTCGGAATGAGCAGTTCTTC.

This clonotype was detected ten times or more. CDR3 sequence (DNA): TGCAGCGTACGGACAGGGAACGGAGGCTACGAGCAGTACTTC. Translation gives CSVRTGNGGYEQYF. This chain uses TRBV29-1 with TRBJ2-7; 8 positions agree with TRBD1. CDR3 length: 14 amino acids. Germline lookup yields CDR1 SQVTM and CDR2 ANQGSEA. Unmatched junction bases numbered 10, after V lost 6 bases and J lost 3 bases.

The CDR3 nucleotides are TGCAGTGCCCTAGGGGGAGGGGCCCTGAGCAATCAGCCCCAGCATTTT. Amino acids: CSALGGGALSNQPQHF. V and J are TRBV20-1 and TRBJ1-5, with D perhaps matching TRBD1 (6 bases). The CDR3 extends over 16 amino acids. V was pared by 6 bases and J by 1 base, with 19 bases between. The germline V gene has CDR1 DFQATT and CDR2 SNEGSKA (reference sequence).

The chain is built from TRBV9 and TRBJ2-1, with 14 bases matching TRBD2. The CDR3 totals 16 residues. Germline assignment: CDR1 SGDLS and CDR2 YYNGEE. V lost 4 bases to trimming and J lost 7 bases; unmatched junction nucleotides: 7. CDR3 DNA sequence: TGTGCCAGCAGCTATCTGGGGACTAGCGGGAGTAATGAGCAGTTCTTC. It translates to CASSYLGTSGSNEQFF.

This sequence joins TRBV11-2 and TRBJ2-1; TRBD2 matches at 13 bases. V lost 2 bases, J lost 0 bases, and 4 bases stayed unmatched. This CDR3 is 18 amino acids long. CDR1 and CDR2 (germline): SGHAT, FQNNGV. The DNA for the CDR3 is TGTGCCAGCAGCTTAAGGACTAGCGGGGGCTACTCCTACAATGAGCAGTTCTTC. Translation: CASSLRTSGGYSYNEQFF.

This clonotype was detected a few times. CDR3 bases: TGTGCCAGCACCTACAGGGATGTCTACGAGCAGTACTTC. Translating it yields CASTYRDVYEQYF. The chain is built from TRBV6-2 or TRBV6-3 and TRBJ2-7; a possible D gene is TRBD1 (6 bases). V dropped 7 bases and J dropped 3 bases, with 13 bases sitting between them. Germline V lookup: CDR1 MNHEY, CDR2 SVGEGT. CDR3 length: 13 amino acids.

The chain is built from TRBV10-3 and TRBJ2-7, with 9 bases lining up with TRBD1. Looked up from germline, CDR1 is ENHRY and CDR2 is SYGVKD. The CDR3 spans 16 residues. J gave up 1 base and V 11 bases, and 15 bases lay outside the gene matches. The DNA of the CDR3 is TGTGCCGCCAGGGATCCGGGACAGGGTAATTCCTACGAGCAGTACTTC. Its translation is CAARDPGQGNSYEQYF.

The J gene is TRBJ2-5, the V gene TRBV7-9, with D possibly TRBD2 on 6 matching bases. Germline V CDR1 and CDR2: SEHNR, FQNEAQ (reference sequence). Trimming stripped 3 bases from V and 4 bases from J, with 12 bases between. The CDR3 contains 14 residues. As DNA, the CDR3 is TGTGCCAGCAGCTTTGAACTGGGGGGAGAGACCCAGTACTTC. It specifies CASSFELGGETQYF.

This clonotype was found many times. J is TRBJ2-2 and V is TRBV12-3 or TRBV12-4; D unclear. Between the trimmed V and J ends, which lost 2 bases and 7 bases, there was a span of 8 bases. The CDR3 contains 13 residues. CDR3 in DNA: TGTGCCAGCAGTTTAATCCTTAACGGGGAGCTGTTTTTT. Protein product: CASSLILNGELFF.

The DNA of the CDR3 is TGCGCCAGCAGCTTGGGGGACCATAATGAAAAACTGTTTTTT. This translates into CASSLGDHNEKLFF. V usage is TRBV5-1 and J usage is TRBJ1-4, with D perhaps TRBD1 (5 bases). CDR1 and CDR2 from the germline V gene are SGHRS and YFSETQ. V was shortened by 0 bases and J by 4 bases, with 7 bases between the two germline ends. CDR3 size: 14 residues.